This TCR beta chain was documented in a study of post-analysis software for immune sequencing data. Study results and limitations: Roughly five TRBV segments appeared more often in patients than in controls, and TRBV5-6, TRBV5-1 and TRBV20-1 were among these.

The CDR3 loop spans 15 amino acids. J lost 10 bases, V lost 0 bases, and 8 bases had no gene match. Per the germline V gene, CDR1 is MNHEY and CDR2 is SVGAGI. To note about this clonotype: Antigen unknown.

Presence of unique molecular identifiers characterized the TCR beta cDNA libraries. TCRdb passed the PCR reads through MiXCR, listing each CDR3 protein once. Here the sample spans some 260,000 distinct CDR3 sequences, just over 35% being singletons. The chain links TRBV6-5 to TRBJ1-4, with 7 bases identical to TRBD1. This receptor was obtained from a girl aged 10 to 17 with multiple sclerosis. The material sequenced was blood. CDR3 region: CASSYSLGTVGKLFF. CDR3 DNA sequence: TGTGCCAGCAGTTACTCCTTAGGGACAGTCGGAAAACTGTTTTTT.